This is a list of T cell receptor beta chains from one sample in a study of blood T cell repertoires in COVID-19. The assay was immunoSEQ multiplex PCR, and TCRdb's table has in-frame clones only and misses some. The repertoire has 150,000 to 200,000 clones, around 85% of them found once; the top ten carry roughly 6%. Sequencing input: PBMCs or T cells enriched from blood (not recorded which). Receptor source: a man in his forties who had recovered from COVID-19. Both conserved end residues are part of each CDR3. D genes are given only for firm matches. Some rows have no size entry. The others give once, few or many, or a class for an expanded clone.

clone size,J gene,V gene,D gene,CDR3 protein
-,TRBJ2-7,TRBV4-2,TRBD1,CASSQVSGTGTYEQYF
-,TRBJ2-7,TRBV27,-,CASSLLQVQGEQYF
-,TRBJ1-4,TRBV11-1,-,CASSDRWGQEEKLFF
-,TRBJ2-1,TRBV5-4,TRBD1,CASSGDRANEQFF
-,TRBJ2-7,TRBV27,-,CASSSFGTLHEQYF
-,TRBJ2-2,TRBV28,-,CASSFSLKTGRTGELFF
-,TRBJ1-1,TRBV2,-,CASTPRAGNTEAFF
-,TRBJ2-7,TRBV5-5,TRBD1,CASSLEGQGPYEQYF
-,TRBJ1-5,TRBV19,-,CASSIGRTNQPQHF
-,TRBJ2-4,TRBV4-1,-,CASSQGGAKNIQYF
-,TRBJ2-2,TRBV6-5,-,CASSLPPGLNTGELFF
-,TRBJ2-3,TRBV24-1,-,CATSDLRGTDTQYF
-,TRBJ1-1,TRBV5-4,-,CASSQDSTGLYF
once,TRBJ1-6,TRBV28,-,CASSLGSPLHF
once,TRBJ1-5,TRBV24-1,-,CATSDRGSQHF